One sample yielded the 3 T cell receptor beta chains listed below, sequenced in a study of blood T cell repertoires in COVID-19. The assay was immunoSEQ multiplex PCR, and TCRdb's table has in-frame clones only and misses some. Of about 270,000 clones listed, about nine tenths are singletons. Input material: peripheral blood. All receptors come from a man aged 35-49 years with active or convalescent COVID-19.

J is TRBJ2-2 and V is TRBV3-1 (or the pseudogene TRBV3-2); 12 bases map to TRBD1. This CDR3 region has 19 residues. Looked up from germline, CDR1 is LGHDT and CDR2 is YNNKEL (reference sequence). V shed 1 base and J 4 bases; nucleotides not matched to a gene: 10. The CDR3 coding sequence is TGTGCCAGCAGCCAAGTTTGGGGACAGGGGGCGCGTTCCACCGGGGAGCTGTTTTTT. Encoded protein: CASSQVWGQGARSTGELFF.

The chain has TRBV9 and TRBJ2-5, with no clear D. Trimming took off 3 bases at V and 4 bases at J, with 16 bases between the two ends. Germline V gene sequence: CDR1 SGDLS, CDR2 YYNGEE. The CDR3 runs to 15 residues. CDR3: CASSATLSGGETQYF. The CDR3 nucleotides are TGTGCCAGCAGCGCGACTCTCTCGGGTGGAGAGACCCAGTACTTC.

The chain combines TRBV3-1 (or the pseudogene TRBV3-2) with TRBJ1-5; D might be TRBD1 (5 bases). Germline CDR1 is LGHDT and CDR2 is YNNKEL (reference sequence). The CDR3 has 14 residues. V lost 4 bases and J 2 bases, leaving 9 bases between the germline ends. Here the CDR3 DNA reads TGTGCCAGCAGCCTAAGGGGCGGCAATCAGCCCCAGCATTTT. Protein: CASSLRGGNQPQHF.